This T cell receptor beta chain was obtained from a study of OX40 agonist ivuxolimab in advanced cancers. About the research overall: Participants averaged approximately 60 years of age (range 23 to 79) and were 82.7% male.

V lost 0 bases, J lost 0 bases, and 3 bases lay in between. This CDR3 is built from 15 residues. Germline V gene data show CDR1 as MNHEY and CDR2 as SVGAGI. Method: immunoSEQ multiplex PCR; TCRdb's copy keeps in-frame clones and lacks some. The table lists approximately 90,000 clones, around 90% of them singletons, with less than 1% in the top ten. The V call is TRBV6-5, the J call TRBJ2-6; D not resolved. The TCR sequence derives from an adult with an advanced solid tumor such as melanoma, head and neck, liver or kidney cancer. Specimen: CD4+ or CD8+ T cells sorted from blood, collected in a trial of the OX40 agonist ivuxolimab. The CDR3 loop reads CASSYSPSGANVLTF. The CDR3 bases are TGTGCCAGCAGTTACTCCCCCTCTGGGGCCAACGTCCTGACTTTC.